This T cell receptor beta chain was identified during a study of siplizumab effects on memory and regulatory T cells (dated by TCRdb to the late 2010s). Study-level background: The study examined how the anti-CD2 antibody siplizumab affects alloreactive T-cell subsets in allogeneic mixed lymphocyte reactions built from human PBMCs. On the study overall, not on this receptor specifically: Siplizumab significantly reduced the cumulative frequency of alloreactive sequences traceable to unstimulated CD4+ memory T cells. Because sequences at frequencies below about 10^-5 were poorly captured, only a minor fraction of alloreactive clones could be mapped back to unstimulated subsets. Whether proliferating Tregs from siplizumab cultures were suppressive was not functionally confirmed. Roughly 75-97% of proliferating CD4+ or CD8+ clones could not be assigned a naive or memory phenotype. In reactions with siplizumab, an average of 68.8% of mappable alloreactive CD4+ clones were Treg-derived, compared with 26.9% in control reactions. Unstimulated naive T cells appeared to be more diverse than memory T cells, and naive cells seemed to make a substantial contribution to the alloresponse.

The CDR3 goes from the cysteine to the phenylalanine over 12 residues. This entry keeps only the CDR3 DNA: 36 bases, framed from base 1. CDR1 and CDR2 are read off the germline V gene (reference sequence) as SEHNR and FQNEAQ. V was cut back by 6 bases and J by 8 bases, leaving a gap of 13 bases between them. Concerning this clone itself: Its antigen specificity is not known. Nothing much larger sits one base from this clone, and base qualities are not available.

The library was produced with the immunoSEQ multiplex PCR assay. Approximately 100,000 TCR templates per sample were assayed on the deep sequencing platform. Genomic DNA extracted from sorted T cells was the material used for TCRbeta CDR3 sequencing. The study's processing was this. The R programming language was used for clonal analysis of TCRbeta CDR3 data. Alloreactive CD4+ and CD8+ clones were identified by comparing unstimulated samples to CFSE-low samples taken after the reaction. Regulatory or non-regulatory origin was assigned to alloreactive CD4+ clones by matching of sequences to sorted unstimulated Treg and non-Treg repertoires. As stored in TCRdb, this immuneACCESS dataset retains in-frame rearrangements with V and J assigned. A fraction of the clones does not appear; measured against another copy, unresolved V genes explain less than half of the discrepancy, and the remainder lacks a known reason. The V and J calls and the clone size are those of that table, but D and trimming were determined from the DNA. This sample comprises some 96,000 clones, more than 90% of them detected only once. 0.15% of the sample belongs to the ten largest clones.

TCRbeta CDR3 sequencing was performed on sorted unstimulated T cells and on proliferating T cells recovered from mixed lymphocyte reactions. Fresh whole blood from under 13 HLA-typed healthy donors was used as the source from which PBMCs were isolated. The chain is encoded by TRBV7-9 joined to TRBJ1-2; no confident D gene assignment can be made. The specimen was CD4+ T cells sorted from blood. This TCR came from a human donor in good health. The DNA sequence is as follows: TGTGCCAGCAGATCTCTCGAGGAGGGCTACACCTTC. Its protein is CASRSLEEGYTF.